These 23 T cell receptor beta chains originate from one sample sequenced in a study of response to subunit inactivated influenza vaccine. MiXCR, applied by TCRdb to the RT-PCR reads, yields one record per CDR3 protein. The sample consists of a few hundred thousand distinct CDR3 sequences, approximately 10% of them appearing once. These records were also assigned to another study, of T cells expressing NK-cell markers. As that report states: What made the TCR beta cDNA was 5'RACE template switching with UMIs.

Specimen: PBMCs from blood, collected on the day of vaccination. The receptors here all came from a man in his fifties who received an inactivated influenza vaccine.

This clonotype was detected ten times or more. The CDR3 nucleotides are TGCAGTGTTCTCGACACCGCAACTAATGAAAAACTGTTTTTT. This codes for CSVLDTATNEKLFF. The V gene is TRBV20-1, the J gene TRBJ1-4; D not resolved. There are 14 residues in the CDR3. CDR1 and CDR2 from the germline V gene are DFQATT and SNEGSKA (reference sequence). The V end was cut by 7 bases, the J end by 0 bases, with 12 bases between.

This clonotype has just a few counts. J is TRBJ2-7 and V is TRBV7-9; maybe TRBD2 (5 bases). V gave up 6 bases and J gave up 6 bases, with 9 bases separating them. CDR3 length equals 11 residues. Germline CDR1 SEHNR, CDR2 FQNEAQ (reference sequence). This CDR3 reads CASRDSGEQYF. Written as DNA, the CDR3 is TGTGCCAGCAGGGACTCGGGCGAGCAGTACTTC.

The DNA of the CDR3 is TGTGCCAGCAGCCGCGCGGTTGGCAGGGGGCTAACCGGGGAGCTGTTTTTT. Its translation is CASSRAVGRGLTGELFF. This chain connects TRBV5-6 to TRBJ2-2, with 8 bases lining up with TRBD1. Looked up from germline, CDR1 is SGHDT and CDR2 is YYEEEE. V lost 4 bases to trimming and J lost 5 bases; unmatched junction nucleotides: 13. The CDR3 spans 17 residues.

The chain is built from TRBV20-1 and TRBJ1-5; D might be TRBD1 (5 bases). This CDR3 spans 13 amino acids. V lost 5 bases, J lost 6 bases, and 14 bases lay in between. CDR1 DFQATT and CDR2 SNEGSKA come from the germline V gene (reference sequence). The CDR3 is CSAGGALGQPQHF. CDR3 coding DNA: TGCAGTGCTGGAGGGGCCCTTGGTCAGCCCCAGCATTTT.

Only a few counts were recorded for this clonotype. CDR3 nucleotides: TGTGCCAGTTCGTTCCCCAACAGGGGAGTCTACGAGCAGTACTTC. Its protein is CASSFPNRGVYEQYF. This rearrangement joins TRBV19 to TRBJ2-7, with 7 bases that match TRBD1. The CDR3 sequence is 15 residues long. The junction had 13 bases not matched to a gene; V was cut back by 8 bases and J by 3 bases. In germline, CDR1 is LNHDA, CDR2 SQIVND (reference sequence).

The CDR3: CASRRQASYEQYF. CDR3 sequence (DNA): TGTGCCAGCAGACGACAGGCCTCCTACGAGCAGTACTTC. The chain has TRBV6-1 and TRBJ2-7, with D possibly matching TRBD1 (6 bases). CDR1 MNHNS and CDR2 SASEGT come from the germline V gene. The ends were cut back, 6 bases at V and 0 bases at J, with 9 bases in the middle. The CDR3 is made up of 13 amino acids.

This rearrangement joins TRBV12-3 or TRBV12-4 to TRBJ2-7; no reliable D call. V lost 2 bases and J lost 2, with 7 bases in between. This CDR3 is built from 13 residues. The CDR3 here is CASSLQDTYEQYF. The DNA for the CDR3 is TGTGCCAGCAGTTTACAAGATACCTACGAGCAGTACTTC.

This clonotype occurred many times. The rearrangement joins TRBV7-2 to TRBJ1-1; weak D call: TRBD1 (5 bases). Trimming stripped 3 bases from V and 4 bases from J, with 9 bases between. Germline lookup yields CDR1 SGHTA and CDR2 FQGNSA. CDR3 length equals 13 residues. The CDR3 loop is CASSFAGSTEAFF. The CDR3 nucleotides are TGTGCCAGCAGCTTCGCAGGGAGCACTGAAGCTTTCTTT.

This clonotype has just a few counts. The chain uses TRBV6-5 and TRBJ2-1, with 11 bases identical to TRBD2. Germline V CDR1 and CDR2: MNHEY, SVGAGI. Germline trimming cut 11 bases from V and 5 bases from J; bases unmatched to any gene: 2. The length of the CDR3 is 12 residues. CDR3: CAVAGGNNEQFF. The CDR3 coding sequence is TGTGCCGTAGCGGGAGGGAACAATGAGCAGTTCTTC.

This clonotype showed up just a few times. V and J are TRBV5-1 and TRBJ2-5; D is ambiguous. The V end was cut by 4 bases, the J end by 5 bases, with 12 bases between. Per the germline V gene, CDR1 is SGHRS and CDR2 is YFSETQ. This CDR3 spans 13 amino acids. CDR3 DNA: TGCGCCAGCAGCCAGCTTAGTCGGGAGACCCAGTACTTC. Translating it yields CASSQLSRETQYF.

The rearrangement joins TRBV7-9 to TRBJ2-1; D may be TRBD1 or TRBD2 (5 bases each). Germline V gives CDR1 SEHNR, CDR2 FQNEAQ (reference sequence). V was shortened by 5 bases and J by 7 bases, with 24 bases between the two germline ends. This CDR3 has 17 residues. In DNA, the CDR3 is TGTGCCAGCAGCCTGACGCAACTACTAGACAGAAGTAATGAGCAGTTCTTC. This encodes CASSLTQLLDRSNEQFF.

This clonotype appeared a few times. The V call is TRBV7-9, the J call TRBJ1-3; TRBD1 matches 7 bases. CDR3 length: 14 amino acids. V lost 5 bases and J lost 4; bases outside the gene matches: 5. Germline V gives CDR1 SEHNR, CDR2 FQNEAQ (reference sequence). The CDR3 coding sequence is TGTGCCAGCAGCCTGGGACAGATCGGAAACACCATATATTTT. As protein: CASSLGQIGNTIYF.

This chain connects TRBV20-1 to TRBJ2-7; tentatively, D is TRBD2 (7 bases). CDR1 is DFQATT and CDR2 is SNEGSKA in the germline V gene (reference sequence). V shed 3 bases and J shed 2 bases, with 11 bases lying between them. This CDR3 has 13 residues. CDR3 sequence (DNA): TGCAGTGCTAGTAGAGGGGGGGCCTACGAGCAGTACTTC. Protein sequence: CSASRGGAYEQYF.

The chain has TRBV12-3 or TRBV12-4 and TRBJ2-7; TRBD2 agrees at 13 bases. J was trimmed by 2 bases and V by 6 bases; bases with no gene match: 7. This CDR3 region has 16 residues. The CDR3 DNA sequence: TGTGCCAGCAGCCCAAGACTAGCGGGGGGCGCCTACGAGCAGTACTTC. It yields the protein CASSPRLAGGAYEQYF.

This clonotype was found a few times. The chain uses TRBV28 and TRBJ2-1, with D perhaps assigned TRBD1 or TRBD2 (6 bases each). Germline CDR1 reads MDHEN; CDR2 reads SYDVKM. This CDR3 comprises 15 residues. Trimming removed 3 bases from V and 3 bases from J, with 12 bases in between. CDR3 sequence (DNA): TGTGCCAGCAGTTTTGGGGGGCGAAACTACAATGAGCAGTTCTTC. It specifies CASSFGGRNYNEQFF.

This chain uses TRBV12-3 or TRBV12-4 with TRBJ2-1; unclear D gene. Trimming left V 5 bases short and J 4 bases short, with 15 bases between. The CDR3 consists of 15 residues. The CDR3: CASSPVSYGYNEQFF. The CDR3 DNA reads TGTGCCAGCAGTCCTGTAAGTTACGGTTACAATGAGCAGTTCTTC.

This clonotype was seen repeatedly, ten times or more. The CDR3 is CASGTGFYEQYF. Written as DNA, the CDR3 is TGTGCCAGCGGGACAGGGTTTTACGAGCAGTACTTC. The rearrangement joins TRBV10-3 to TRBJ2-7; 9 nucleotides line up with TRBD1. Trimming removed 10 bases from V and 4 bases from J; junction bases left unmatched: 5. The germline CDR1 and CDR2 sequences are ENHRY and SYGVKD. The CDR3 loop spans 12 amino acids.

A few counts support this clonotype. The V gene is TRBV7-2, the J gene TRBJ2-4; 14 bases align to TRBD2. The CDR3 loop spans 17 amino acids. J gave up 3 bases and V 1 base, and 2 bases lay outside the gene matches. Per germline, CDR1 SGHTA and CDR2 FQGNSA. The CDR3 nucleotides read TGTGCCAGCAGCTTAGTGGGACTAGCGGGAGTCAAAAACATTCAGTACTTC. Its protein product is CASSLVGLAGVKNIQYF.

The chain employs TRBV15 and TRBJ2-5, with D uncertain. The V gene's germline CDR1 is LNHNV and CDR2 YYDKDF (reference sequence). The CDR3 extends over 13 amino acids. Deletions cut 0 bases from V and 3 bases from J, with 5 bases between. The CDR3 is CATSRDQEETQYF. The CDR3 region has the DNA TGTGCCACCAGCAGAGATCAAGAAGAGACCCAGTACTTC.

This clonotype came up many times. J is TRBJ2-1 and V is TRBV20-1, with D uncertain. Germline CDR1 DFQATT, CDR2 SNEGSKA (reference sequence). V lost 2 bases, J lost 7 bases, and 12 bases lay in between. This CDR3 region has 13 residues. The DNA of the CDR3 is TGCAGTGCTAGACCACCTCCTCCGAATGAGCAGTTCTTC. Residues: CSARPPPPNEQFF.

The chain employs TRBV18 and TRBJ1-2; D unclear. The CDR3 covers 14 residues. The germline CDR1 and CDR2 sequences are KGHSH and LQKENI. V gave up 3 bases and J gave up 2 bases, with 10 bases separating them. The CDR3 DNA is TGTGCCAGCTCACCGGAGGGCGGGAACTATGGCTACACCTTC. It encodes CASSPEGGNYGYTF. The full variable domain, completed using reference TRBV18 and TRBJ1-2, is NAGVMQNPRHLVRRRGQEARLRCSPMKGHSHVYWYRQLPEEGLKFMVYLQKENIIDESGMPKERFSAEFPKEGPSILRIQQVVRGDSAAYFCASSPEGGNYGYTFGSGTRLTVV.

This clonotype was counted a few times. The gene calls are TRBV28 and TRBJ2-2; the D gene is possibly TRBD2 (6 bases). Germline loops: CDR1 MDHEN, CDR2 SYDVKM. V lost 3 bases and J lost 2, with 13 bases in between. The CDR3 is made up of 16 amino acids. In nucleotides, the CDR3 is TGTGCCAGCAGTTTTCTGGTAGCGGCAAACACCGGGGAGCTGTTTTTT. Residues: CASSFLVAANTGELFF.

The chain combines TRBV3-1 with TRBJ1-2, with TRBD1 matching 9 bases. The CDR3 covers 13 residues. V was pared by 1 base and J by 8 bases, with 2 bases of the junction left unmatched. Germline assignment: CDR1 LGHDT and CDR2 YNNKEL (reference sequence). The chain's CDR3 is CASSQATGGGYTF. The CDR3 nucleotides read TGTGCCAGCAGCCAAGCTACAGGGGGCGGCTACACCTTC. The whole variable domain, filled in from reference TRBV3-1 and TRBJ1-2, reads DTAVSQTPKYLVTQMGNDKSIKCEQNLGHDTMYWYKQDSKKFLKIMFSYNNKELIINETVPNRFSPKSPDKAHLNLHINSLELGDSAVYFCASSQATGGGYTFGSGTRLTVV.